This TCR beta chain was captured in a study of blood T cell repertoires in COVID-19 (dated by TCRdb to the early 2020s). The study in broad terms: The collaborator samples originated in the United States, Italy and Spain and spanned the acute and convalescent phases of COVID-19. A de-identified subject ID, COVID-19 status, age in years and sex were almost always included in the sample metadata. The repertoires were made available in a free public database intended to serve as a resource for research on the immune response to SARS-CoV-2. Samples were obtained from the ongoing ImmuneRACE study (first 160 participants) and from 1,000 to 1,500 subjects provided by 6 global collaborators. The material from the prospective study consisted of cDNA or gDNA derived from T cells, B-cell-depleted T cells, or PBMCs. HLA class I and class II types, where available, came from metadata supplied by the sample provider rather than from assay-based typing. Deeply sampled blood TCRbeta repertoires from subjects exposed to, actively infected with, or recovered from COVID-19 were included in the dataset. Overall study outcomes, separate from this receptor: How much clinical and demographic metadata was included differed by source and by participant, and the metadata was provided uncurated.

A word on this clone: The specificity of this receptor is unknown. Base-call qualities are not available, and no considerably larger clone is one nucleotide away.

Enrolling through a virtual design, the prospective study's participants ranged in age from roughly 18 to 100 years and lived across around 25 United States geographic areas. To assign participants to cohorts, the prospective study relied on clinical history that participants themselves reported in a screening survey and a study questionnaire. Recovered participants in ImmuneRACE Cohort 3 were defined as having two consecutive negative NP/OP PCR tests, clearance from a healthcare professional, or resolution of symptoms. In the prospective study, mobile phlebotomists collected whole blood, serum and a nasopharyngeal or oropharyngeal swab from each participant. Over a roughly 2-month period, participants in the prospective study had the option of providing additional blood draws and questionnaires. Before DNA extraction, blood samples from the prospective study were shipped at room temperature or frozen.

TCRbeta CDR3 regions were amplified from genomic DNA using the immunoSEQ Assay, a bias-controlled multiplex PCR. The published analysis was carried out like this. Within the assay, amplification of reference gene primers was used to estimate how many nucleated cells each sample contained. Sequence reads were collapsed and filtered to measure the absolute abundance of every unique TCRbeta CDR3 rearrangement. Productive Simpson clonality was computed per sample as the square root of Simpson's diversity index over productive rearrangements. TCRdb's version of the immuneACCESS table is confined to in-frame rearrangements and falls short of the full clone set. An unresolved V gene accounts for under half of the shortfall where checked; the remainder is of unknown origin. The V and J calls and clone size were taken over from that table, and D and trimming were inferred from the DNA. For this sample there are 360,000 or so clones; roughly 91% appear just once. The ten largest clones represent 1.5% to 2% of the sample.

Taken from cysteine to phenylalanine, the CDR3 has 15 residues. The sequence is cut down to CDR3 DNA, 45 bases in frame from base 1. Per the germline V gene, SGHRS is the CDR1 and YFSETQ is the CDR2. V sheds 0 bases and J sheds 0 bases, leaving 7 bases between their ends. Sequences were obtained from PBMCs or T cells enriched from blood (not recorded which). The receptor was isolated from a woman aged 30 to 39 who had recovered from COVID-19. The V and J segments used are TRBV5-1 and TRBJ2-1, and possibly TRBD1, on 5 matching bases. The DNA sequence is as follows: TGCGCCAGCAGCTTGGGACAGACCTCCTACAATGAGCAGTTCTTC. The resulting protein is CASSLGQTSYNEQFF.